The 30 T cell receptor beta chains listed next were all sequenced from one sample in a study of blood T cell repertoires in COVID-19 (dated by TCRdb to 2018 to 2021). The library came from the immunoSEQ multiplex PCR assay. TCRdb obtained this table from immuneACCESS and retained in-frame rearrangements with V and J assigned. These tables miss some clones; where compared with another copy, unresolved V genes account for less than half of the shortfall, and the remainder is unexplained. Present in this sample are about 140,000 clones, 88% of which were seen just once. Together, the top ten hold over 1.5% of the sample. The sample was peripheral blood. Every receptor here comes from a woman aged 55 to 70 with acute or convalescent COVID-19.

The sample holds a few counts of this clone. The chain uses TRBV7-9 and TRBJ1-3; no firm D call. CDR3 length: 14 residues. Trimming stripped 1 base from V and 3 bases from J, with 7 bases between. Germline V gene data show CDR1 as SEHNR and CDR2 as FQNEAQ (reference sequence). DNA for the CDR3: TGTGCCAGCAGCTTAGGTACAGTTGGAAACACCATATATTTT. Its translation: CASSLGTVGNTIYF.

This chain uses TRBV29-1 with TRBJ1-2; weak D call: TRBD1 (5 bases). Trimming stripped 7 bases from V and 8 bases from J, with 26 bases between. CDR1 and CDR2 from the germline V gene are SQVTM and ANQGSEA. There are 15 residues in the CDR3. This chain's CDR3 is CSAIMEGRWAMGYTF. For the CDR3, the DNA is TGCAGCGCGATAATGGAGGGGAGGTGGGCAATGGGCTACACCTTC.

The chain has TRBV30 and TRBJ1-1; 9 bases are shared with TRBD1. The germline CDR1 and CDR2 sequences are GTSNPN and SVGIG (reference sequence). Losses at the gene ends were 2 bases for V and 4 bases for J; bases not matched to a gene: 5. CDR3 length: 14 residues. CDR3 sequence (DNA): TGTGCCTGGAGTCCGGGACAGGGCTCCACTGAAGCTTTCTTT. Its protein product is CAWSPGQGSTEAFF.

Only a few counts were recorded for this clone. This chain uses TRBV30 with TRBJ1-1; 7 nucleotides match TRBD1. V was pared by 5 bases and J by 1 base, with 4 bases of the junction left unmatched. Germline loops: CDR1 GTSNPN, CDR2 SVGIG (reference sequence). The CDR3 is 13 amino acids. CDR3 protein: CAWDRDRNTEAFF. The CDR3 nucleotides are TGTGCCTGGGACAGGGATCGGAACACTGAAGCTTTCTTT.

The chain employs TRBV6-5 and TRBJ2-3, with TRBD2 matching 9 bases. The CDR3 totals 16 residues. Germline V gives CDR1 MNHEY, CDR2 SVGAGI. The ends lost 1 base at V and 3 bases at J; junction bases unmatched: 5. CDR3 protein: CASSYLAGAPTDTQYF. In DNA, the CDR3 is TGTGCCAGCAGTTACTTAGCGGGGGCACCTACAGATACGCAGTATTTT.

The chain uses TRBV19 and TRBJ1-1, with 7 bases lining up with TRBD1. The CDR3 spans 13 residues. V was pared by 7 bases and J by 6 bases, with 8 bases of the junction left unmatched. Germline loops: CDR1 LNHDA, CDR2 SQIVND (reference sequence). The CDR3 reads CASTLRGLAEAFF. CDR3 nucleotides: TGTGCCAGTACTCTAAGGGGGCTGGCTGAAGCTTTCTTT.

V is TRBV11-2 and J is TRBJ2-5; D might be TRBD2 (6 bases). CDR1 SGHAT and CDR2 FQNNGV come from the germline V gene. This CDR3 is built from 16 residues. The V gene lost 4 bases and the J gene lost 3 bases, with 18 bases spanning the gap. CDR3 residues: CASSSPGTPAEETQYF. For the CDR3, the DNA is TGTGCCAGCAGCTCGCCCGGGACTCCGGCAGAAGAGACCCAGTACTTC.

Details on this clone: This CDR3 is also generated by other DNA sequences in the sample. The rearrangement uses TRBV5-1 and TRBJ2-5, with D possibly TRBD2 on 6 matching bases. V was pared by 0 bases and J by 0 bases, with 6 bases between. The CDR3 length is 14 residues. The germline V gene has CDR1 SGHRS and CDR2 YFSETQ. The CDR3 here is CASSLGTNQETQYF. Written as DNA, the CDR3 is TGCGCCAGCAGCTTGGGGACTAACCAAGAGACCCAGTACTTC.

The rearrangement joins TRBV5-6 to TRBJ2-6; 7 bases map to TRBD2. The junction had 6 bases not matched to a gene; V was cut back by 4 bases and J by 11 bases. This CDR3 contains 13 residues. Germline CDR1 SGHDT, CDR2 YYEEEE. The CDR3 reads CASSPRGEDVLTF. The CDR3 nucleotides read TGTGCCAGCAGCCCTCGGGGGGAGGACGTCCTGACTTTC.

The chain is built from TRBV4-1 and TRBJ1-1; the D is unclear. The CDR3 consists of 16 residues. Germline lookup yields CDR1 MGHRA and CDR2 YSYEKL. V lost 3 bases and J 0 bases, leaving 14 bases between the germline ends. The CDR3 is CASSHPGNLMNTEAFF. The CDR3 coding sequence is TGCGCCAGCAGCCACCCTGGCAACCTCATGAACACTGAAGCTTTCTTT.

CDR3 in DNA: TGTGCCAGTAGTATATCTGGGATCAGGAGGGACACTGAAGCTTTCTTT. The encoded protein is CASSISGIRRDTEAFF. The chain has TRBV19 and TRBJ1-1; D unclear. Germline V gene sequence: CDR1 LNHDA, CDR2 SQIVND (reference sequence). V was cut by 2 bases and J by 3 bases, with 16 bases left in between. This CDR3 is 16 amino acids long.

The V gene is TRBV3-1 (or the pseudogene TRBV3-2), the J gene TRBJ2-5, with 8 bases aligning to TRBD2. After removal of 4 bases from V and 9 bases from J, the junction contained 19 bases not matched to a gene. The CDR3 sequence is 17 residues long. Germline-derived CDR1 and CDR2 are LGHDT and YNNKEL (reference sequence). DNA of the CDR3: TGTGCCAGCAGCCGATCCCCCACTGGCGGGGGGTCCGAGGCCCAGTACTTC. It encodes CASSRSPTGGGSEAQYF.

The gene calls are TRBV18 and TRBJ2-1; 8 bases match TRBD1. The junction had 0 bases not matched to a gene; V was cut back by 3 bases and J by 2 bases. CDR1 is KGHSH and CDR2 is LQKENI in the germline V gene. This CDR3 has 14 amino acids. The CDR3 nucleotides read TGTGCCAGCTCACCGGACAGGGCCTACAATGAGCAGTTCTTC. Its translation: CASSPDRAYNEQFF.

V gene TRBV3-1 (or the pseudogene TRBV3-2) combines with J gene TRBJ1-1, with 9 bases lining up with TRBD1. Trimming at V came to 5 bases and at J to 4 bases, leaving 5 bases not matched to a gene. The CDR3 is 14 residues long. Germline CDR1 LGHDT, CDR2 YNNKEL (reference sequence). CDR3 sequence reads: CASSFTGGGTEAFF. CDR3 in DNA: TGTGCCAGCAGCTTCACAGGGGGCGGCACTGAAGCTTTCTTT.

V gene TRBV28 combines with J gene TRBJ1-5; D is uncertain. The V end lost 2 bases, the J end lost 4 bases, and 12 bases lay between the germline ends. Germline V lookup: CDR1 MDHEN, CDR2 SYDVKM. This CDR3 region has 15 residues. The CDR3 DNA sequence: TGTGCCAGCAGTTTAAGTGTAGGAGTTAATCAGCCCCAGCATTTT. Amino acids: CASSLSVGVNQPQHF.

This clone was seen a single time. The rearrangement links TRBV7-2 to TRBJ2-3; 13 bases map to TRBD2. The length of the CDR3 is 15 residues. With 4 bases clipped from V and 6 bases from J, the junction kept 4 bases outside the gene matches. Looked up from germline, CDR1 is SGHTA and CDR2 is FQGNSA. The CDR3 spells CASSSGLAGIDTQYF. CDR3 in DNA: TGTGCCAGCAGCTCGGGACTAGCGGGGATTGATACGCAGTATTTT.

This chain joins TRBV5-1 and TRBJ1-1; TRBD1 is a possible D gene (6 bases). Deletions cut 5 bases from V and 1 base from J, with 21 bases between. This CDR3 spans 17 amino acids. Looked up from germline, CDR1 is SGHRS and CDR2 is YFSETQ. In DNA, the CDR3 is TGCGCCAGCAGTTCAACAGGGAGACGTAGGGCGAACACTGAAGCTTTCTTT. Its protein is CASSSTGRRRANTEAFF.

This chain uses TRBV3-1 (or the pseudogene TRBV3-2) with TRBJ1-4, with TRBD1 identical over 7 bases. The CDR3 extends over 13 amino acids. Germline assignment: CDR1 LGHDT and CDR2 YNNKEL (reference sequence). V lost 5 bases, J lost 5 bases, and 2 bases stayed unmatched. Written as DNA, the CDR3 is TGTGCCAGCAGCTCGGGACAGAATGAAAAACTGTTTTTT. This gives the protein CASSSGQNEKLFF.

V is TRBV7-8 and J is TRBJ2-1; D may be TRBD1 (6 bases). V dropped 7 bases and J dropped 3 bases, with 13 bases sitting between them. CDR1 and CDR2 (germline): SGHVS, FQNEAQ. The CDR3 is 14 amino acids. In nucleotides, the CDR3 is TGTGCCAGCAAGGGCCCAGGGGTCTACAATGAGCAGTTCTTC. Residues: CASKGPGVYNEQFF.

This rearrangement joins TRBV18 to TRBJ2-1; unclear D gene. Germline V gene lookup returns CDR1 KGHSH and CDR2 LQKENI. The CDR3 loop spans 14 amino acids. Trimming shortened V by 3 bases and J by 8 bases, and 14 bases separated the two germline ends. The CDR3 DNA sequence: TGTGCCAGCTCACCGCCTAGTCTAGGCGATGAGCAGTTCTTC. This codes for CASSPPSLGDEQFF.

The chain joins TRBV7-3 to TRBJ1-1; 7 bases line up with TRBD1. The V segment lost 5 bases and the J segment 1 base; nucleotides outside the gene matches: 7. Germline CDR1 is SGHTA and CDR2 is FQGTGA. The CDR3 runs 15 residues. The CDR3 is CASSLEGQKNTEAFF. The CDR3 bases are TGTGCCAGCAGCCTAGAGGGACAGAAGAACACTGAAGCTTTCTTT. Drawing the rest from reference TRBV7-3 and TRBJ1-1, the complete variable domain is GAGVSQTPSNKVTEKGKYVELRCDPISGHTALYWYRQSLGQGPEFLIYFQGTGAADDSGLPNDRFFAVRPEGSVSTLKIQRTERGDSAVYLCASSLEGQKNTEAFFGQGTRLTVV.

The chain links TRBV4-3 to TRBJ2-2, with 9 bases identical to TRBD2. This CDR3 is 17 amino acids long. Germline V CDR1 and CDR2: LGHNA, YSLEER. The V gene end was trimmed by 2 bases and the J gene end by 2 bases; junction bases not matched to a gene: 6. The DNA for the CDR3 is TGCGCCAGCAGCCAAAGCTCGCGGGGGGGAAACACCGGGGAGCTGTTTTTT. It specifies CASSQSSRGGNTGELFF.

The CDR3: CASSQEARTGGSEAFF. The CDR3 DNA reads as TGCGCCAGCAGCCAAGAAGCGAGGACAGGGGGTTCTGAAGCTTTCTTT. The chain has TRBV4-3 and TRBJ1-1; 10 positions agree with TRBD1. V gave up 0 bases and J gave up 6 bases; unmatched junction bases: 7. Germline values: CDR1 LGHNA, CDR2 YSLEER. The CDR3 runs 16 residues.

V usage is TRBV10-3 and J usage is TRBJ1-5; 9 bases fit TRBD1. CDR3 length: 18 amino acids. V lost 4 bases and J lost 0; bases outside the gene matches: 10. The germline V gene encodes CDR1 ENHRY and CDR2 SYGVKD. The CDR3 here is CAISGGQGPRYSNQPQHF. For the CDR3, the DNA is TGTGCCATCAGTGGTGGACAGGGGCCCCGTTATAGCAATCAGCCCCAGCATTTT.

The rearrangement joins TRBV9 to TRBJ1-2; no reliable D call. The CDR3 covers 14 residues. V lost 3 bases, J lost 3 bases, and 12 bases lay in between. Per the germline V gene, CDR1 is SGDLS and CDR2 is YYNGEE. CDR3 in DNA: TGTGCCAGCAGCGCCATGAGCCAGGACTATGGCTACACCTTC. Translation: CASSAMSQDYGYTF.

For the CDR3, the DNA is TGTGCCAGCAGTTACTCGACAGGGTTCGGCTACACCTTC. Encoded protein: CASSYSTGFGYTF. The J gene is TRBJ1-2, the V gene TRBV6-5, with 7 positions matching TRBD1. The CDR3 sequence is 13 residues long. CDR1 is MNHEY, CDR2 SVGAGI, per germline. J lost 8 bases, V lost 0 bases, and 3 bases had no gene match.

This chain joins TRBV6-5 and TRBJ2-3, with a possible D match to TRBD1 (6 bases). The V gene's germline CDR1 is MNHEY and CDR2 SVGAGI. V was shortened by 0 bases and J by 4 bases, with 11 bases between the two germline ends. CDR3 length equals 15 residues. CDR3 protein: CASSYSGTQADTQYF. In nucleotides, the CDR3 is TGTGCCAGCAGTTACTCTGGGACACAGGCAGATACGCAGTATTTT.

This rearrangement joins TRBV30 to TRBJ1-4; 11 nucleotides agree with TRBD1. Germline V gene data show CDR1 as GTSNPN and CDR2 as SVGIG (reference sequence). Unmatched junction bases numbered 5, after V lost 2 bases and J lost 6 bases. This CDR3 is 15 amino acids long. The CDR3 DNA is TGTGCCTGGAGTCGGACAGGGGGCCCGGATGAAAAACTGTTTTTT. Amino acid sequence: CAWSRTGGPDEKLFF.

The rearrangement joins TRBV6-5 to TRBJ1-6; D might be TRBD1 (6 bases). V shed 6 bases and J shed 10 bases, with 16 bases lying between them. Germline-derived CDR1 and CDR2 are MNHEY and SVGAGI. CDR3 length: 14 residues. DNA of the CDR3: TGTGCCAGCAGACAGGGAAACTTAGGATCACCCCTCCACTTT. Translating gives CASRQGNLGSPLHF.

The chain employs TRBV9 and TRBJ2-3; 9 bases map to TRBD1. The CDR3 sequence is 15 residues long. Germline values: CDR1 SGDLS, CDR2 YYNGEE. The junction had 0 bases not matched to a gene; V was cut back by 0 bases and J by 1 base. The CDR3 nucleotides are TGTGCCAGCAGCGTAGGGACAGGGGGCACAGATACGCAGTATTTT. This gives the protein CASSVGTGGTDTQYF.